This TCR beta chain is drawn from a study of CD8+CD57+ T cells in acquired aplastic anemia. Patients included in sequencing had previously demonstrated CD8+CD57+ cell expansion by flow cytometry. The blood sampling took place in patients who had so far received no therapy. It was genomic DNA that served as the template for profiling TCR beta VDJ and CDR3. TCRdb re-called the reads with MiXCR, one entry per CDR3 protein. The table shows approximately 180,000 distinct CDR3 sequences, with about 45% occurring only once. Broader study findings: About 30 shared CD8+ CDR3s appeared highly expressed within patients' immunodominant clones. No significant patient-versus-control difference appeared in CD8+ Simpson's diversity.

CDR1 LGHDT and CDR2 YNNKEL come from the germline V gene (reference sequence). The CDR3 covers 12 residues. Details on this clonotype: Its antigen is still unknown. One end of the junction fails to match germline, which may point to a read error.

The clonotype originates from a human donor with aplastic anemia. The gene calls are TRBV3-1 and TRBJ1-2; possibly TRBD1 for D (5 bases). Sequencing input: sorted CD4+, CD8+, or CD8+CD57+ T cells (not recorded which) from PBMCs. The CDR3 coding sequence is TGTGCCAACAGCACCCGGGACCTGGGCTACACCTTC. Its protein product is CANSTRDLGYTF.